The TCR beta chain under discussion was sequenced for a study of blood T cell repertoires in COVID-19. About the study: The analysed material was cDNA or gDNA that came from T cells, B-cell-depleted T cells, or PBMCs.

Here immunoSEQ multiplex PCR was the method, and the copy in TCRdb shows in-frame clones only, minus some. The sample includes 140,000 or so clones, roughly 86% of them seen just once. The germline V and J ends were trimmed by 3 bases and 2 bases, with 15 bases remaining between them. Germline assignment: CDR1 SGHDT and CDR2 YYEEEE. The CDR3 loop spans 17 amino acids. The chain couples TRBV5-6 to TRBJ2-6; D is possibly TRBD2 (6 bases). Material for sequencing was peripheral blood. The TCR originated in a human donor in a cohort sampled during active COVID-19. The CDR3 loop reads CASSWWDFPPGANVLTF. The CDR3 DNA reads as TGTGCCAGCAGCTGGTGGGACTTCCCACCTGGGGCCAACGTCCTGACTTTC. Together with reference TRBV5-6 and TRBJ2-6, the CDR3 gives the full variable domain: DAGVTQSPTHLIKTRGQQVTLRCSPKSGHDTVSWYQQALGQGPQFIFQYYEEEERQRGNFPDRFSGHQFPNYSSELNVNALLLGDSALYLCASSWWDFPPGANVLTFGAGSRLTVL.